This entry describes one T cell receptor (beta chain). The antigen is not known. Data came from immunoSEQ multiplex PCR; TCRdb stores just in-frame clones and leaves some out. The sample records tens of thousands of clones, 81% being singletons. Noted time point: week 23, last vaccination. Topical imiquimod accompanied each vaccine dose, which consisted of 300 ug of mutant IDH1 20-mer peptide. Tumors from donors were new WHO grade 3 or 4 IDH1-mutant astrocytomas with ATRX loss. The length of the CDR3 is 13 residues. The germline gives CDR1 SGHRS, CDR2 YFSETQ. V was cut by 4 bases and J by 0 bases, with 8 bases left in between. This sample was taken from a study of a mutant IDH1 vaccine in newly diagnosed glioma. Study-wide context: Each patient was administered eight vaccinations, scheduled in weeks 1, 3, 5, 7, 11, 15, 19 and 23. Patients got their first vaccination 4-6 weeks after radiotherapy alone, or with temozolomide cycles.

Points from the study as a whole: Altogether, almost 95% of patients exhibited vaccine-induced immune responses.

Here the sequenced sample was PBMCs, taken from a glioma patient whose treatment included an IDH1 peptide vaccine. The J gene is TRBJ2-7, the V gene TRBV5-1, with a tentative D call TRBD2 (6 bases). The clonotype comes from a middle-aged woman with glioma. Some clones in this sample may be carry-over from other donors' samples. CDR3: CASSIGSSYEQYF. The CDR3 DNA sequence: TGCGCCAGCAGCATCGGGAGCTCCTACGAGCAGTACTTC.